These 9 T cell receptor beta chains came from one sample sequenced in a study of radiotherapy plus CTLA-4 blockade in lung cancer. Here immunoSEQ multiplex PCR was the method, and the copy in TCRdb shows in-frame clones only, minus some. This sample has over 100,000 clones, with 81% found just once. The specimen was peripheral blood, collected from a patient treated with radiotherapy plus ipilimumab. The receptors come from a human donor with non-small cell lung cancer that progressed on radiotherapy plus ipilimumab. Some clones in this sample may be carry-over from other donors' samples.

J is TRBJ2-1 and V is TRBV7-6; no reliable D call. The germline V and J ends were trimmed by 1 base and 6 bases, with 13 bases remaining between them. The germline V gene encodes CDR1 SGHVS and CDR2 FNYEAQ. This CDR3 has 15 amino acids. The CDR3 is CASSLGVGILNEQFF. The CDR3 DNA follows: TGTGCCAGCAGCTTAGGGGTAGGGATTCTCAATGAGCAGTTCTTC.

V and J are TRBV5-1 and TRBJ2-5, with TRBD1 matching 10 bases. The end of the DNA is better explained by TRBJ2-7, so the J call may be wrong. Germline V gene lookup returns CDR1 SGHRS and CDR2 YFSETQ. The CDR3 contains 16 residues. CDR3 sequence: CASSFLGQGLLYEQYF. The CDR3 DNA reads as TGCGCCAGCAGCTTTCTGGGACAGGGGTTACTGTACGAGCAGTACTTC.

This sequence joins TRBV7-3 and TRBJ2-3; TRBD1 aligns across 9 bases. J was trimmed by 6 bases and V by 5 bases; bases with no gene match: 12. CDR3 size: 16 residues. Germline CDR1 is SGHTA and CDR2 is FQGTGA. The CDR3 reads CASSPNPGQGWDTQYF. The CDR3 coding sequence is TGTGCCAGCAGCCCGAACCCGGGACAGGGTTGGGATACGCAGTATTTT. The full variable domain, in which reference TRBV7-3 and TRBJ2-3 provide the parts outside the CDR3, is GAGVSQTPSNKVTEKGKYVELRCDPISGHTALYWYRQSLGQGPEFLIYFQGTGAADDSGLPNDRFFAVRPEGSVSTLKIQRTERGDSAVYLCASSPNPGQGWDTQYFGPGTRLTVL.

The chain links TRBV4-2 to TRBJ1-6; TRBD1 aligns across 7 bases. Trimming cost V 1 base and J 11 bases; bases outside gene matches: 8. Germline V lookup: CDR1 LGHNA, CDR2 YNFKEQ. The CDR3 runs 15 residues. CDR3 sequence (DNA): TGTGCCAGCAGCCAAGGCCCCGGGACAGAAGCACCCCTCCACTTT. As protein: CASSQGPGTEAPLHF.

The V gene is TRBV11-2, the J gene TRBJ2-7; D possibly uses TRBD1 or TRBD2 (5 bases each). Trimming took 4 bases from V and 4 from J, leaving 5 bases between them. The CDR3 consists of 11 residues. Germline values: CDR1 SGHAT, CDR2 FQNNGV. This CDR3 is CASSWGYEQYF. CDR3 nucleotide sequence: TGTGCCAGCAGCTGGGGGTACGAGCAGTACTTC.

In DNA form, the CDR3 reads TGTGCCAGCAGCCAACCGACGGGACAGATGTATGGCTACACCTTC. Amino acids: CASSQPTGQMYGYTF. The V and J genes are TRBV4-2 and TRBJ1-2; 7 nucleotides line up with TRBD1. CDR3 size: 15 residues. CDR1 and CDR2 from the germline V gene are LGHNA and YNFKEQ. Trimming took 2 bases from V and 5 from J; bases not matched to a gene: 8.

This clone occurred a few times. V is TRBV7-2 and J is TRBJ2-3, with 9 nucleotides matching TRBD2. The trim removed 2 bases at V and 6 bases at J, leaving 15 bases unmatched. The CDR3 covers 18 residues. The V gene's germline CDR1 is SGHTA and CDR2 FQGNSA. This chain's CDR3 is CASSLIVGGVAGADTQYF. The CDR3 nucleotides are TGTGCCAGCAGCTTAATCGTTGGTGGGGTAGCGGGGGCGGATACGCAGTATTTT.

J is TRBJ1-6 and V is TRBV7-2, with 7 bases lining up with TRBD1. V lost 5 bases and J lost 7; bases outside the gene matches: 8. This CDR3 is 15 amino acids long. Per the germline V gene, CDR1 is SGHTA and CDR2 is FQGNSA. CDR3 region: CASSPQGWQNSPLHF. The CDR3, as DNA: TGTGCCAGCAGCCCACAGGGGTGGCAGAATTCACCCCTCCACTTT.

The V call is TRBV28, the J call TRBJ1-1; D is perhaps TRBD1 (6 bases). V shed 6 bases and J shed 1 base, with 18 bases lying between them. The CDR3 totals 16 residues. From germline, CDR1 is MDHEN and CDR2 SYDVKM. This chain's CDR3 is CASSDDPGHGNTEAFF. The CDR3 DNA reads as TGTGCCAGCAGCGACGATCCGGGACACGGGAACACTGAAGCTTTCTTT.